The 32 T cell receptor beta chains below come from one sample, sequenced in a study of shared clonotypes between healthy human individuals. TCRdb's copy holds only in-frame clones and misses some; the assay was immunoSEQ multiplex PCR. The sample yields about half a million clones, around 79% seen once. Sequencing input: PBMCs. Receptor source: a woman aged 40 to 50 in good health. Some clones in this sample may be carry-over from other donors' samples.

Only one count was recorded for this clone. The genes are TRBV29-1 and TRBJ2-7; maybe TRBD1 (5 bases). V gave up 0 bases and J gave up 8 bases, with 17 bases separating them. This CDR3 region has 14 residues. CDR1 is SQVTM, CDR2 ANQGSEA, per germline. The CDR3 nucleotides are TGCAGCGTTGAAGATCGGCAGGGAAGTGTGAAGCAGTACTTC. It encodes CSVEDRQGSVKQYF.

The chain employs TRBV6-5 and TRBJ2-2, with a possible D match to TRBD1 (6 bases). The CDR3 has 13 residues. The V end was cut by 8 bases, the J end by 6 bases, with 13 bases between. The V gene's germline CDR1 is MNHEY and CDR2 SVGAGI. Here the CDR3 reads CASYPPGAGELFF. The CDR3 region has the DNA TGTGCCAGCTACCCCCCAGGGGCCGGGGAGCTGTTTTTT.

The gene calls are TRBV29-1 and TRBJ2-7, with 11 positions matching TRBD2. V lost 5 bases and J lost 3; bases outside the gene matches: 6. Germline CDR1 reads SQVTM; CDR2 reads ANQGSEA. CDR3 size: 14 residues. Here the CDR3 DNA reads TGCAGCGTTTCAGGGACTAGCGGAGTCTACGAGCAGTACTTC. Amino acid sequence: CSVSGTSGVYEQYF.

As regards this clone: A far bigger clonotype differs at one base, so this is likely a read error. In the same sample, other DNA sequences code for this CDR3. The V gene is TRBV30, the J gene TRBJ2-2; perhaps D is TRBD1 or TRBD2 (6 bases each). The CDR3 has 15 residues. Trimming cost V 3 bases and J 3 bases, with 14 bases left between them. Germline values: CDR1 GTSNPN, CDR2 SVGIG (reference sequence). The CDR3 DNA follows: TGTGCCTGGAGGAGTGCAGGGGAGGACACCGGGGAGCTGTTTTTT. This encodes CAWRSAGEDTGELFF.

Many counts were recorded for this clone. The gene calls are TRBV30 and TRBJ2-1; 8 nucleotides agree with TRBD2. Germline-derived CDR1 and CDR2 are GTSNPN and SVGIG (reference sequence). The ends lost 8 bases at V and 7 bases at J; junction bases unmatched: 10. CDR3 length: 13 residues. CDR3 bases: TGTGCCGGGACTAGGGGCGTTGGGAATGAGCAGTTCTTC. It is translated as CAGTRGVGNEQFF.

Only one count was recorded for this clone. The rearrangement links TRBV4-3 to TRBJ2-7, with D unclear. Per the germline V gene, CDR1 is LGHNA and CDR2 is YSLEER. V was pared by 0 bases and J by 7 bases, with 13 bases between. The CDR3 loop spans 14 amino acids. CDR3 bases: TGCGCCAGCAGCCAAGATATTAGGGTGGGGGAGCAGTACTTC. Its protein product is CASSQDIRVGEQYF.

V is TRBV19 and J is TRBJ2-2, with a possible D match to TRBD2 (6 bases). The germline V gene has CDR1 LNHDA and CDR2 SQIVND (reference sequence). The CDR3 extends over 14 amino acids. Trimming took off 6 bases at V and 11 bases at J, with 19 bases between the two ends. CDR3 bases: TGTGCCAGTAGCATCCTTGGCGGGATCGGAGAGCTGTTTTTT. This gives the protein CASSILGGIGELFF.

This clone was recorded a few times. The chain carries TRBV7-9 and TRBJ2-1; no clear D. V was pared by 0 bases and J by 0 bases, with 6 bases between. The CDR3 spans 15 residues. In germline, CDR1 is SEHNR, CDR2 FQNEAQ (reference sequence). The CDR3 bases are TGTGCCAGCAGCTTAGCGCGGAGCTCCTACAATGAGCAGTTCTTC. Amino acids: CASSLARSSYNEQFF.

The CDR3 protein is CATSRGVSGSYNEQFF. The CDR3 DNA reads TGTGCCACCAGCAGGGGGGTGAGCGGCTCCTACAATGAGCAGTTCTTC. The V call is TRBV15, the J call TRBJ2-1; perhaps D is TRBD1 or TRBD2 (5 bases each). Germline loops: CDR1 LNHNV, CDR2 YYDKDF (reference sequence). V shed 3 bases and J shed 0 bases, with 12 bases lying between them. There are 16 residues in the CDR3. The full variable domain, rest sourced from reference TRBV15 and TRBJ2-1, is DAMVIQNPRYQVTQFGKPVTLSCSQTLNHNVMYWYQQKSSQAPKLLFHYYDKDFNNEADTPDNFQSRRPNTSFCFLDIRSPGLGDTAMYLCATSRGVSGSYNEQFFGPGTRLTVL.

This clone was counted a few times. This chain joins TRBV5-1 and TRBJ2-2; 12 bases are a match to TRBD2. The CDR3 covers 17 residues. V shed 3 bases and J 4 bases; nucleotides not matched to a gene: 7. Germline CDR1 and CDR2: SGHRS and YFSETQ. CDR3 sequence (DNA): TGCGCCAGCAGCTGGAGACTAGCGGGAGAAGCCACCGGGGAGCTGTTTTTT. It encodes CASSWRLAGEATGELFF.

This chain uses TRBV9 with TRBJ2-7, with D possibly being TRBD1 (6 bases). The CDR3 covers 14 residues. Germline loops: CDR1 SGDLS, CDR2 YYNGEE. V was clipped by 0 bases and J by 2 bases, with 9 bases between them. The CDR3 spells CASSVARGPYEQYF. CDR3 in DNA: TGTGCCAGCAGCGTAGCCAGGGGTCCCTACGAGCAGTACTTC.

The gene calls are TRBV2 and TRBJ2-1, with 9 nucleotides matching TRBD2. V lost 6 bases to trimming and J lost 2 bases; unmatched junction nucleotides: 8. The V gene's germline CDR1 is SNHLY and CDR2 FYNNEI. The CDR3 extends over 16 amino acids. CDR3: CASRRAGGPTYNEQFF. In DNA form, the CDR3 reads TGTGCCAGCAGGCGGGCGGGAGGGCCCACCTACAATGAGCAGTTCTTC.

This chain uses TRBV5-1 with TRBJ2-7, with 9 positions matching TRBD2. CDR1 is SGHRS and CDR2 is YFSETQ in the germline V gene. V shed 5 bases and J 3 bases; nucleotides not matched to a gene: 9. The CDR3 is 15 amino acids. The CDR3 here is CASSPAGGRVYEQYF. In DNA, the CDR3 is TGCGCCAGCAGTCCAGCGGGCGGGAGGGTCTACGAGCAGTACTTC.

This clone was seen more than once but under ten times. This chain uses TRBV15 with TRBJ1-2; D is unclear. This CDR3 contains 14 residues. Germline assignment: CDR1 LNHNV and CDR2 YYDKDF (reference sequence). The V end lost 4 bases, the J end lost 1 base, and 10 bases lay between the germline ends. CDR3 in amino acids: CATSTVGVNYGYTF. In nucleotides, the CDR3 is TGTGCCACCAGCACCGTTGGGGTTAACTATGGCTACACCTTC.

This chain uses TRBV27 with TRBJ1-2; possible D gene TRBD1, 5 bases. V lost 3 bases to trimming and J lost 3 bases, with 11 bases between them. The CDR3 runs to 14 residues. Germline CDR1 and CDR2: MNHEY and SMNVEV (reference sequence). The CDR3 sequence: CASSFRQGHYGYTF. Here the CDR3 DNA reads TGTGCCAGCAGTTTCCGCCAGGGCCACTATGGCTACACCTTC.

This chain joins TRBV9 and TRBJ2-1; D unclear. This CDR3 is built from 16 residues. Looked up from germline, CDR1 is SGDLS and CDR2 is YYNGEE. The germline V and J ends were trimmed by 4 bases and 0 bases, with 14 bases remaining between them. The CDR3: CASSPQGRSSYNEQFF. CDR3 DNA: TGTGCCAGCAGCCCACAAGGCCGAAGCTCCTACAATGAGCAGTTCTTC.

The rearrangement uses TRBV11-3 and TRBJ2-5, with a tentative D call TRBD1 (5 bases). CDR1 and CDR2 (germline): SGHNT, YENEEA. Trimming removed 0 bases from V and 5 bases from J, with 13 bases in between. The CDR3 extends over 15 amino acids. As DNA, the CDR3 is TGTGCCAGCAGCTTAGAGGGGCGCTTCGGCGAGACCCAGTACTTC. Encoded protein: CASSLEGRFGETQYF.

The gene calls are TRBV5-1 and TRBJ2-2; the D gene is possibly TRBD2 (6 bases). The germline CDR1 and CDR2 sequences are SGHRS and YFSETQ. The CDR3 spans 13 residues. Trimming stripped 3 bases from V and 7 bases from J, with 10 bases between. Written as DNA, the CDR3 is TGCGCCAGCAGCTGGGGACTCGGCGGGGAGCTGTTTTTT. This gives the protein CASSWGLGGELFF. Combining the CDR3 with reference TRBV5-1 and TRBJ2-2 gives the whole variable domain KAGVTQTPRYLIKTRGQQVTLSCSPISGHRSVSWYQQTPGQGLQFLFEYFSETQRNKGNFPGRFSGRQFSNSRSEMNVSTLELGDSALYLCASSWGLGGELFFGEGSRLTVL.

CDR3 sequence (DNA): TGTGCCAGCAGCGTCGCCGGGACTAGCGGGAGAGTTTACGAGCAGTACTTC. Translating it yields CASSVAGTSGRVYEQYF. The chain couples TRBV7-2 to TRBJ2-7; 14 nucleotides match TRBD2. Losses at the gene ends were 5 bases for V and 4 bases for J; bases not matched to a gene: 10. CDR1 and CDR2 from the germline V gene are SGHTA and FQGNSA. The length of the CDR3 is 17 residues.

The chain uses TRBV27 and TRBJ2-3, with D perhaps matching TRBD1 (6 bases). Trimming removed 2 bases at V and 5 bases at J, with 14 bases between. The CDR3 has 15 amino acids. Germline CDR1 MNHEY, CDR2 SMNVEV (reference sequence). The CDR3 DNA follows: TGTGCCAGCAGTTTACGATGGACAGTCGGAGATACGCAGTATTTT. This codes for CASSLRWTVGDTQYF.

In DNA form, the CDR3 reads TGTGCCAGCAGCCCCTTTAGGAGGGAGCGCTCCGGGGAGCTGTTTTTT. Its translation is CASSPFRRERSGELFF. The chain recombines TRBV11-2 with TRBJ2-2, with a tentative D call TRBD2 (6 bases). Trimming pared 5 bases from V and 6 bases from J, leaving 19 bases between. CDR1 and CDR2 from the germline V gene are SGHAT and FQNNGV. The CDR3 consists of 16 residues.

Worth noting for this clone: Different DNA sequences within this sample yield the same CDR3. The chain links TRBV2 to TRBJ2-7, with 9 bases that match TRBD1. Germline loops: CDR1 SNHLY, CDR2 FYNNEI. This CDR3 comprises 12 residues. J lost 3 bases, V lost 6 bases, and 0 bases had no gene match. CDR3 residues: CASRDRGYEQYF. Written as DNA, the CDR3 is TGTGCCAGCAGGGACAGGGGCTACGAGCAGTACTTC.

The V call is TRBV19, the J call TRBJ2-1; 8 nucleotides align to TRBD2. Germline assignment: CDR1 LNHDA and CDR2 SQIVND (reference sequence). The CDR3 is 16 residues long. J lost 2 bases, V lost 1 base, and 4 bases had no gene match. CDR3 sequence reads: CASSIVSGRAYNEQFF. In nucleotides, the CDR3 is TGTGCCAGTAGTATAGTATCCGGGAGGGCCTACAATGAGCAGTTCTTC.

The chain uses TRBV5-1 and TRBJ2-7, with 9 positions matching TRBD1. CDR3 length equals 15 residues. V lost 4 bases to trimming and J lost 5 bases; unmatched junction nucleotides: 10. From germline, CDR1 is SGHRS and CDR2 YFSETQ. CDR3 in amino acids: CASSRGTGNSDEQYF. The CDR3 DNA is TGCGCCAGCAGCCGAGGGACAGGGAATAGCGACGAGCAGTACTTC.

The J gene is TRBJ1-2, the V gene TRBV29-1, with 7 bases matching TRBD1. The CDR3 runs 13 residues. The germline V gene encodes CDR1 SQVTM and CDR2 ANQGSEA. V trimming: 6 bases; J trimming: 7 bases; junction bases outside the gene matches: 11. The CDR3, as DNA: TGCAGCGTGGTGACAGGGAGTATCGGTGGCTACACCTTC. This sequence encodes CSVVTGSIGGYTF.

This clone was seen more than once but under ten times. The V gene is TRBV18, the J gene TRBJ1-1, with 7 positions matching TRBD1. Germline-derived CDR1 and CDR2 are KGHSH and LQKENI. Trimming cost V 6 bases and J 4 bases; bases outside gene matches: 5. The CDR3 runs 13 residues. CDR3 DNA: TGTGCCAGCTCCGAGTCAGGGGGCACTGAAGCTTTCTTT. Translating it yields CASSESGGTEAFF.

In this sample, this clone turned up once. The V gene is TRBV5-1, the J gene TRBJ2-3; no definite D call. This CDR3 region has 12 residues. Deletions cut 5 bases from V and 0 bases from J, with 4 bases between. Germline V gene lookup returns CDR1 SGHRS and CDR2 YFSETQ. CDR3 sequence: CASRVSTDTQYF. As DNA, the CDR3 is TGCGCCAGCAGGGTGAGCACAGATACGCAGTATTTT. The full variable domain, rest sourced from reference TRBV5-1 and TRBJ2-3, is KAGVTQTPRYLIKTRGQQVTLSCSPISGHRSVSWYQQTPGQGLQFLFEYFSETQRNKGNFPGRFSGRQFSNSRSEMNVSTLELGDSALYLCASRVSTDTQYFGPGTRLTVL.

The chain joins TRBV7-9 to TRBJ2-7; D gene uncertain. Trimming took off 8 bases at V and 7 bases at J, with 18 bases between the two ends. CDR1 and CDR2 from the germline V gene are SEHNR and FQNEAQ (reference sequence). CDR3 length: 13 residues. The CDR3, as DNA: TGTGCCAGCGGCCCTGGGATTGGGCGGGAGCAGTACTTC. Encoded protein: CASGPGIGREQYF.

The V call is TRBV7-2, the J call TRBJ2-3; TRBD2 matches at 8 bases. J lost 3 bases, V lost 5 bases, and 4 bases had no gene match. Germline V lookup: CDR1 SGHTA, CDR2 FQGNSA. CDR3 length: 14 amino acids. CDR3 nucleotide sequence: TGTGCCAGCAGCCCCCGGGAGGGGACAGATACGCAGTATTTT. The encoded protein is CASSPREGTDTQYF. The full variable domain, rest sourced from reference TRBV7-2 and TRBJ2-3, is GAGVSQSPSNKVTEKGKDVELRCDPISGHTALYWYRQSLGQGLEFLIYFQGNSAPDKSGLPSDRFSAERTGGSVSTLTIQRTQQEDSAVYLCASSPREGTDTQYFGPGTRLTVL.

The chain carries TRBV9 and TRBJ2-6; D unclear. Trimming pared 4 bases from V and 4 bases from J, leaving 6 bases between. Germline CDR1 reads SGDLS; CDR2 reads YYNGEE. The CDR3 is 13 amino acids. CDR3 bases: TGTGCCAGCAGCCCCACGGGGGCCAACGTCCTGACTTTC. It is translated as CASSPTGANVLTF.

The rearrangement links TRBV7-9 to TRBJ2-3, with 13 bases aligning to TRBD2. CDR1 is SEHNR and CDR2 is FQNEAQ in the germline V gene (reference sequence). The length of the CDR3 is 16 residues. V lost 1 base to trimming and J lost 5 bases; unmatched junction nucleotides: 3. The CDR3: CASSLGTSGSRDTQYF. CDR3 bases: TGTGCCAGCAGCTTAGGGACTAGCGGGAGTCGAGATACGCAGTATTTT. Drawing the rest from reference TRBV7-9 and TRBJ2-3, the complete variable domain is DTGVSQNPRHKITKRGQNVTFRCDPISEHNRLYWYRQTLGQGPEFLTYFQNEAQLEKSRLLSDRFSAERPKGSFSTLEIQRTEQGDSAMYLCASSLGTSGSRDTQYFGPGTRLTVL.

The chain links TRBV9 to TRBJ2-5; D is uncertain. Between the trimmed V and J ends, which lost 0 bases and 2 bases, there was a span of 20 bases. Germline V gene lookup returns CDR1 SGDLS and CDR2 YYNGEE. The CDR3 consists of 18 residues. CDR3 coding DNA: TGTGCCAGCAGCGTAGGTCCCATCTCCGACACGATACAAGAGACCCAGTACTTC. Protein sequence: CASSVGPISDTIQETQYF.